This TCR beta chain was recovered during a study of blood T cell repertoires in COVID-19 (dated by TCRdb to the early 2020s). Regarding the complete study: Samples from collaborators originated in the United States, Italy and Spain and spanned both the acute and convalescent phases of COVID-19. The material from the prospective study consisted of cDNA or gDNA derived from T cells, B-cell-depleted T cells, or PBMCs. The dataset comprised deeply sampled blood TCRbeta repertoires from subjects exposed to, actively infected with, or recovered from COVID-19. A freely available public database, intended as a resource for researchers studying the immune response to SARS-CoV-2, is where the repertoires were released. Samples came from the ongoing ImmuneRACE study (first 160 participants) plus 1,254 subjects from 6 global collaborators. Nearly every sample came with metadata listing a de-identified subject ID, COVID-19 status, age in years and sex. Where available, HLA class I and class II types were obtained from metadata supplied by the sample provider rather than from assay-based typing. Results the study describes overall, beyond this receptor: Clinical and demographic metadata were provided uncurated, with the amount varying by source and participant.

Note on this clone: Its antigen is currently not known. There are no base qualities to consult, and no much larger clone falls within one base.

TCRbeta CDR3 regions were amplified from genomic DNA by means of the immunoSEQ Assay, a bias-controlled multiplex PCR. Concerning the study's data processing: Nucleated cell counts per sample were estimated from amplification of reference gene primers within the assay. Sequence reads were collapsed and filtered to measure the absolute abundance of every unique TCRbeta CDR3 rearrangement. Productive Simpson clonality was computed per sample as the square root of Simpson's diversity index over productive rearrangements. TCRdb carries this immuneACCESS record with in-frame sequences only. Its versions omit some clonotypes, under half of them owing to an unresolved V gene in the studies checked, with the rest unexplained. The V and J calls and clone size were taken over from that table, and D and trimming were inferred from the DNA. This sample lists around 60,000 clones; 84% were detected once. The ten largest clones represent 16% of the sample.

In Seattle, one collaborating source enrolled patients while the infection was active and tracked those patients longitudinally over the course of disease. Whole blood was collected in K2EDTA tubes by collaborating institutions according to the institutions' own protocols. For TCRbeta analysis, collaborator samples were shipped as frozen whole blood, as isolated PBMCs, or as DNA extracted from either sample type. Including cysteine and phenylalanine, the CDR3 has 13 amino acids. The sequence is cut down to CDR3 DNA, 39 bases in frame from base 1. V loses 7 bases, J loses 7 bases, and the germline ends lie 17 bases apart. CDR1 SNHLY and CDR2 FYNNEI were looked up in the germline V gene.

The material sequenced was peripheral blood. The sequence was collected from a man in his fifties or sixties with COVID-19, enrolled during active disease. The chain is made from TRBV2 and TRBJ2-7; TRBD2 could be the D gene, as 5 bases match. The CDR3 protein is CASKPDAPGEQYF. At the DNA level, the sequence is TGTGCCAGCAAACCGGACGCACCGGGGGAGCAGTACTTC. With the rest looked up from the reference TRBV2 and TRBJ2-7 genes rather than sequenced, the full variable domain is EPEVTQTPSHQVTQMGQEVILRCVPISNHLYFYWYRQILGQKVEFLVSFYNNEISEKSEIFDDQFSVERPDGSNFTLKIRSTKLEDSAMYFCASKPDAPGEQYFGPGTRLTVT.